The present TCR beta chain was sequenced within a study of cytotoxic CD8 clonotypes in ibrutinib-treated CLL. About the study: Researchers reported about 10 relapsed/refractory and about 15 treatment-naive patients, roughly 17 of them IGHV unmutated. Samples showed on average roughly 250,000 productive templates and 80,000 to 100,000 productive rearrangements.

Concerning this clone: Antigen unknown.

General study points: Public clonotypes were seen rarely and were contracted or stable on treatment. Clonality climbed at ibrutinib response, then dropped toward baseline at progression.

TCRdb's copy holds only in-frame clones and misses some; the assay was immunoSEQ multiplex PCR. Of more than 200,000 clones listed, 70% are singletons. This CDR3 has 10 residues. The ends were cut back, 6 bases at V and 10 bases at J, with 12 bases in the middle. The germline V gene encodes CDR1 SQVTM and CDR2 ANQGSEA. The TCR was taken from a human donor with chronic lymphocytic leukemia. The chain couples TRBV29-1 to TRBJ1-1, with D maybe TRBD1 (5 bases). This specimen consisted of PBMCs, obtained after 12 months of ibrutinib treatment. The CDR3 is CSVLGVGAFF. CDR3 nucleotides: TGCAGCGTCTTAGGGGTGGGAGCTTTCTTT.